The 25 T cell receptor beta chains presented below share a single source sample, sequenced in a study of tumor-infiltrating lymphocytes in localized non-small cell lung cancer. Clones were read by immunoSEQ multiplex PCR, and TCRdb kept only the in-frame ones, dropping some. The table has more than 10,000 clones, roughly 80% seen once; the top ten hold more than 10%. The sample consisted of uninvolved lung tissue not adjacent to the tumor. All receptors come from a human donor with non-small cell lung cancer.

The chain couples TRBV14 to TRBJ2-3; no clear D gene. Germline V gives CDR1 SGHDN, CDR2 FVKESK. V was shortened by 3 bases and J by 3 bases, with 7 bases between the two germline ends. This CDR3 is 13 amino acids long. The CDR3 DNA is TGTGCCAGCAGCCAGATTCGTACAGATACGCAGTATTTT. Residues: CASSQIRTDTQYF.

This clone was observed a single time. The chain recombines TRBV28 with TRBJ2-2; 10 bases map to TRBD1. J was trimmed by 5 bases and V by 10 bases; bases with no gene match: 7. CDR3 size: 14 residues. Germline CDR1 and CDR2: MDHEN and SYDVKM. This CDR3 is CATKGQGRTGELFF. The CDR3 DNA reads TGTGCCACCAAGGGACAGGGGAGAACCGGGGAGCTGTTTTTT.

The rearrangement joins TRBV5-4 to TRBJ2-1, with unresolved D. CDR1 is SGHNT and CDR2 is YYREEE in the germline V gene (reference sequence). The CDR3 sequence is 12 residues long. The V and J ends lost 0 bases and 15 bases respectively, with 13 bases between them. The CDR3 spells CASSLGSSILFF. The CDR3 coding sequence is TGTGCCAGCAGCTTGGGTTCTAGTATTCTGTTCTTC.

The genes are TRBV6-1 and TRBJ1-1; 7 nucleotides agree with TRBD1. The junction had 9 bases not matched to a gene; V was cut back by 6 bases and J by 8 bases. CDR1 is MNHNS, CDR2 SASEGT, per germline. This CDR3 is built from 13 residues. The CDR3 loop reads CASSTYPGQEAFF. DNA for the CDR3: TGTGCCAGCAGCACCTATCCGGGACAGGAAGCTTTCTTT.

This clone was detected only once. The chain carries TRBV4-3 and TRBJ2-7, with D perhaps TRBD2 (5 bases). This CDR3 has 16 amino acids. The germline V gene has CDR1 LGHNA and CDR2 YSLEER. Trimming took 1 base from V and 5 from J, leaving 18 bases between them. Written as DNA, the CDR3 is TGCGCCAGCAGCCAAGGGTGGGTGGGGAGAAGCGACGAGCAGTACTTC. Protein sequence: CASSQGWVGRSDEQYF.

CDR3 DNA sequence: TGTGCCAGCAGCTTTTTCGCCGGGACAGAGTATAATTCACCCCTCCACTTT. Protein: CASSFFAGTEYNSPLHF. J is TRBJ1-6 and V is TRBV7-2, with TRBD1 identical over 7 bases. Germline V gives CDR1 SGHTA, CDR2 FQGNSA. With 3 bases clipped from V and 4 bases from J, the junction kept 9 bases outside the gene matches. This CDR3 comprises 17 residues.

This chain links TRBV4-1 with TRBJ2-2, with D unclear. Trimming pared 1 base from V and 8 bases from J, leaving 14 bases between. Germline CDR1 MGHRA, CDR2 YSYEKL. The CDR3 spans 15 residues. CDR3: CASSQVGTLPGELFF. CDR3 in DNA: TGCGCCAGCAGCCAAGTAGGTACTCTTCCAGGGGAGCTGTTTTTT.

This chain joins TRBV21-1 and TRBJ2-2; the table's D call of TRBD2 was not tested on the DNA. TRBV21-1 is shown as a pseudogene. The CDR3 totals 15 residues. The CDR3 region is CASSRLAANTGELFF. The DNA for the CDR3 is TGTGCCAGCAGCAGACTAGCGGCGAACACCGGGGAGCTGTTTTTT.

This clone was seen a handful of times. V and J are TRBV4-2 and TRBJ1-2, with D possibly being TRBD1 (5 bases). This CDR3 has 15 residues. V was pared by 4 bases and J by 2 bases, with 14 bases between. From germline, CDR1 is LGHNA and CDR2 YNFKEQ. The CDR3 spells CASSPTGRANYGYTF. CDR3 in DNA: TGTGCCAGCAGCCCTACGGGCAGGGCGAACTATGGCTACACCTTC.

The rearrangement links TRBV6-1 to TRBJ1-1; D remains ambiguous. The germline CDR1 and CDR2 sequences are MNHNS and SASEGT. The CDR3 runs 12 residues. Trimming left V 5 bases short and J 0 bases short, with 4 bases between. This CDR3 reads CASSFMNTEAFF. CDR3 sequence (DNA): TGTGCCAGCAGTTTCATGAACACTGAAGCTTTCTTT.

CDR3 coding DNA: TGTGCCAGCAGCGTAACGGGACAGGGCAGGGATGAGCAGTTCTTC. Translation gives CASSVTGQGRDEQFF. The chain links TRBV9 to TRBJ2-1; 9 bases agree with TRBD1. The CDR3 is made up of 15 amino acids. The germline CDR1 and CDR2 sequences are SGDLS and YYNGEE. With V trimmed by 1 base and J by 8 bases, 7 bases remained unmatched.

The chain has TRBV7-2 and TRBJ1-5; D perhaps matches TRBD1 (5 bases). V dropped 6 bases and J dropped 3 bases, with 15 bases sitting between them. The CDR3 runs 15 residues. Germline V lookup: CDR1 SGHTA, CDR2 FQGNSA. CDR3 nucleotide sequence: TGTGCCAGCAGTATAGCAGGGCCGAACAATCAGCCCCAGCATTTT. This gives the protein CASSIAGPNNQPQHF. Drawing the rest from reference TRBV7-2 and TRBJ1-5, the complete variable domain is GAGVSQSPSNKVTEKGKDVELRCDPISGHTALYWYRQSLGQGLEFLIYFQGNSAPDKSGLPSDRFSAERTGGSVSTLTIQRTQQEDSAVYLCASSIAGPNNQPQHFGDGTRLSIL.

The chain recombines TRBV7-6 with TRBJ2-3; D is ambiguous. This CDR3 spans 14 amino acids. The V and J ends lost 3 bases and 0 bases respectively, with 7 bases between them. Germline V lookup: CDR1 SGHVS, CDR2 FNYEAQ. For the CDR3, the DNA is TGTGCCAGCAGCTTGGCAGCTAGCACAGATACGCAGTATTTT. This translates into CASSLAASTDTQYF.

The V and J genes are TRBV6-6 and TRBJ2-7, with D uncertain. V was pared by 5 bases and J by 3 bases, with 20 bases between. The CDR3 contains 16 residues. Germline lookup yields CDR1 MNHNY and CDR2 SVGAGI (reference sequence). The CDR3 loop reads CASSLPRGPLLYEQYF. CDR3 coding DNA: TGTGCCAGCAGTCTCCCCAGAGGACCACTTCTCTACGAGCAGTACTTC.

The V gene is TRBV5-1, the J gene TRBJ2-2; perhaps D is TRBD1 or TRBD2 (5 bases each). This CDR3 is 14 amino acids long. The V gene's germline CDR1 is SGHRS and CDR2 YFSETQ. V lost 3 bases to trimming and J lost 6 bases, with 12 bases between them. The CDR3 spells CASSSGLAAGELFF. For the CDR3, the DNA is TGCGCCAGCAGCTCGGGGCTAGCTGCCGGGGAGCTGTTTTTT. Full variable domain (remainder filled in from reference TRBV5-1 and TRBJ2-2): KAGVTQTPRYLIKTRGQQVTLSCSPISGHRSVSWYQQTPGQGLQFLFEYFSETQRNKGNFPGRFSGRQFSNSRSEMNVSTLELGDSALYLCASSSGLAAGELFFGEGSRLTVL.

V usage is TRBV5-1 and J usage is TRBJ2-7, with a possible D match to TRBD1 (5 bases). V gave up 0 bases and J gave up 3 bases, with 10 bases separating them. The CDR3 contains 14 residues. Germline V gene lookup returns CDR1 SGHRS and CDR2 YFSETQ. DNA for the CDR3: TGCGCCAGCAGCTTGGACAGGCTCCTCTACGAGCAGTACTTC. Translated: CASSLDRLLYEQYF. Using reference TRBV5-1 and TRBJ2-7 for the parts outside the CDR3, the full variable domain is KAGVTQTPRYLIKTRGQQVTLSCSPISGHRSVSWYQQTPGQGLQFLFEYFSETQRNKGNFPGRFSGRQFSNSRSEMNVSTLELGDSALYLCASSLDRLLYEQYFGPGTRLTVT.

V usage is TRBV6-1 and J usage is TRBJ2-2, with D possibly matching TRBD1 (6 bases). Trimming took off 3 bases at V and 9 bases at J, with 23 bases between the two ends. Germline CDR1 reads MNHNS; CDR2 reads SASEGT. The CDR3 consists of 17 residues. The CDR3 nucleotides are TGTGCCAGCAGTGAGGACTTTATGGGGACAATGGTACGGGAGCTGTTTTTT. It specifies CASSEDFMGTMVRELFF.

This clone was seen a few times. The chain links TRBV6-4 to TRBJ1-5, with a possible D match to TRBD1 (5 bases). CDR1 MRHNA and CDR2 SNTAGT come from the germline V gene. V gave up 4 bases and J gave up 9 bases, with 13 bases separating them. There are 13 residues in the CDR3. The CDR3 bases are TGTGCCAGCAGTGCCGCCCCCGGGGGGCCCCAGCATTTT. Translated, it gives CASSAAPGGPQHF.

As regards this clone: One end of the junction fails to match germline, which may point to a read error. The chain employs TRBV14 and TRBJ1-2; D unresolved. The germline CDR1 and CDR2 sequences are SGHDN and FVKESK. CDR3 size: 12 residues. CDR3 DNA: TGTGCCAGCAGCGGGCGGGGTGCGCCACGCCACTTC. Translating gives CASSGRGAPRHF.

The rearrangement links TRBV19 to TRBJ2-1; D might be TRBD2 (6 bases). With 1 base removed from V and 7 bases from J, the gap between germline ends came to 11 bases. CDR3 length: 14 amino acids. CDR1 is LNHDA and CDR2 is SQIVND in the germline V gene (reference sequence). In DNA form, the CDR3 reads TGTGCCAGTAGTATAGGTGACGCGGGGAATGAGCAGTTCTTC. Translated: CASSIGDAGNEQFF.

The genes are TRBV6-6 and TRBJ1-2; 7 nucleotides agree with TRBD1. This CDR3 is built from 14 residues. V gave up 8 bases and J gave up 2 bases; unmatched junction bases: 8. CDR1 is MNHNY, CDR2 SVGAGI, per germline (reference sequence). Here the CDR3 DNA reads TGTGCCAGCCTGGGACAGAATTTAAACTATGGCTACACCTTC. This gives the protein CASLGQNLNYGYTF.

This clone is medium-sized within its sample. The V gene is TRBV19, the J gene TRBJ1-1, with D uncertain. The CDR3 has 11 amino acids. Germline V CDR1 and CDR2: LNHDA, SQIVND (reference sequence). The germline V and J ends were trimmed by 10 bases and 4 bases, with 10 bases remaining between them. CDR3 loop: CATRGSTEAFF. DNA of the CDR3: TGTGCCACTCGAGGTAGCACTGAAGCTTTCTTT.

V and J are TRBV5-1 and TRBJ1-6; D gene uncertain. The CDR3 consists of 13 residues. Trimming pared 3 bases from V and 6 bases from J, leaving 7 bases between. Germline V gene sequence: CDR1 SGHRS, CDR2 YFSETQ. This CDR3 reads CASSWGSNSPLHF. For the CDR3, the DNA is TGCGCCAGCAGCTGGGGATCTAATTCACCCCTCCACTTT.

J is TRBJ2-1 and V is TRBV9; 9 nucleotides align to TRBD2. This CDR3 spans 14 amino acids. Germline V lookup: CDR1 SGDLS, CDR2 YYNGEE. Unmatched junction bases numbered 8, after V lost 4 bases and J lost 9 bases. CDR3 amino acids: CASSRAGGAGEQFF. The CDR3 DNA is TGTGCCAGCAGCAGGGCGGGGGGGGCAGGTGAGCAGTTCTTC.

The rearrangement links TRBV7-6 to TRBJ2-2; D is undetermined. The CDR3 has 12 amino acids. Trimming left V 3 bases short and J 7 bases short, with 6 bases between. Per the germline V gene, CDR1 is SGHVS and CDR2 is FNYEAQ. The CDR3 sequence: CASSFKGGELFF. The CDR3 DNA follows: TGTGCCAGCAGCTTCAAAGGCGGGGAGCTGTTTTTT.